Sequencing of this T cell receptor (beta chain) was carried out in a study of neurological immune-mediated disorders. Study-wide background: In a group of around 35 multiple sclerosis patients, some 31 had the relapsing-remitting type and 3 had the secondary progressive type.

Germline V CDR1 and CDR2: SEHNR, FQNEAQ (reference sequence). The CDR3 has 16 residues. V was trimmed by 1 base and J by 8 bases, leaving 18 bases between them. General study results and limits: For the multiple sclerosis repertoire cluster, an association with any clinical or MRI feature was absent.

This clonotype was counted many times. Its antigen is unknown. Template-switch 5'RACE cDNA synthesis added a 10-nucleotide unique molecular identifier. MiXCR was run by TCRdb on the 5' RACE reads, yielding one entry per CDR3 protein. The sample yields 45,000 to 65,000 distinct CDR3 sequences, around 4.2% seen once. V gene TRBV7-9 combines with J gene TRBJ2-1, with a weak D call TRBD1 (5 bases). This clonotype was obtained from a man in his fifties or sixties with multiple sclerosis. The source material was PBMCs. The CDR3 DNA is TGTGCCAGCAGCTTAGATGCCAGGGTTCTCTCTTATGAGCAGTTCTTC. This encodes CASSLDARVLSYEQFF.